What follows are 16 T cell receptor beta chains derived from one specimen sequenced in a study of T cell responses to AZD1222 COVID-19 vaccine. Clones were read by immunoSEQ multiplex PCR, and TCRdb kept only the in-frame ones, dropping some. The table lists some 110,000 clones, around 89% of them singletons, with 2% to 3% in the top ten. Material: peripheral blood, obtained on day 0 of AZD1222 vaccination. All receptors derive from an adult in good health.

The chain couples TRBV23-1 to TRBJ2-7, with D perhaps being TRBD1 or TRBD2 (5 bases each). TRBV23-1 is labeled an ORF, and its function is uncertain. The V and J ends lost 0 bases and 1 base respectively, with 7 bases between them. CDR3 length: 14 amino acids. The CDR3 DNA is TGCGCCAGCAGTCAATCTGAGGGGTCCTACGAGCAGTACTTC. Translated: CASSQSEGSYEQYF.

The gene calls are TRBV7-2 and TRBJ2-1, with 7 bases fitting TRBD2. The germline gives CDR1 SGHTA, CDR2 FQGNSA. The CDR3 runs to 16 residues. The V segment lost 5 bases and the J segment 3 bases; nucleotides outside the gene matches: 10. The CDR3 DNA is TGTGCCAGCAGCCCCCAGCCGCGGGAGTTCTACAATGAGCAGTTCTTC. Translation gives CASSPQPREFYNEQFF.

The chain uses TRBV7-9 and TRBJ2-2; TRBD1 might be the D (6 bases). Germline CDR1 reads SEHNR; CDR2 reads FQNEAQ (reference sequence). The ends were cut back, 3 bases at V and 2 bases at J, with 10 bases in the middle. CDR3 length: 15 amino acids. CDR3 loop: CASSLTGRNTGELFF. Here the CDR3 DNA reads TGTGCCAGCAGCTTGACAGGCCGAAACACCGGGGAGCTGTTTTTT.

The chain couples TRBV5-1 to TRBJ2-1, with TRBD1 matching over 8 bases. The V gene's germline CDR1 is SGHRS and CDR2 YFSETQ. With 3 bases clipped from V and 4 bases from J, the junction kept 6 bases outside the gene matches. CDR3 size: 15 residues. The CDR3 DNA is TGCGCCAGCAGCTCCCGCAGGGGGCTATACAATGAGCAGTTCTTC. This translates into CASSSRRGLYNEQFF.

This chain connects TRBV27 to TRBJ1-1; D remains ambiguous. CDR1 and CDR2 (germline): MNHEY, SMNVEV (reference sequence). The CDR3 runs 13 residues. V gave up 3 bases and J gave up 5 bases, with 10 bases separating them. CDR3 loop: CASSFQVGTEAFF. CDR3 in DNA: TGTGCCAGCAGTTTTCAGGTGGGGACTGAAGCTTTCTTT.

The rearrangement joins TRBV19 to TRBJ2-7, with 10 bases identical to TRBD2. The CDR3 runs 15 residues. Germline loops: CDR1 LNHDA, CDR2 SQIVND (reference sequence). V gave up 4 bases and J gave up 3 bases; unmatched junction bases: 6. This CDR3 is CASSTGLADSYEQYF. As DNA, the CDR3 is TGTGCCAGTAGTACCGGACTAGCGGATAGCTACGAGCAGTACTTC.

The J gene is TRBJ2-2, the V gene TRBV11-1, with TRBD2 matching over 9 bases. The CDR3 covers 16 residues. The germline CDR1 and CDR2 sequences are SGHAT and FQDESV (reference sequence). V trimming: 2 bases; J trimming: 7 bases; junction bases outside the gene matches: 8. The CDR3: CASSLPGTSFDGELFF. The CDR3 region has the DNA TGTGCCAGCAGCTTACCCGGGACTAGCTTCGACGGGGAGCTGTTTTTT.

This chain uses TRBV7-2 with TRBJ2-1, with TRBD2 matching 7 bases. The CDR3 extends over 16 amino acids. Germline V lookup: CDR1 SGHTA, CDR2 FQGNSA. Germline trimming cut 5 bases from V and 1 base from J; bases unmatched to any gene: 8. The CDR3 DNA is TGTGCCAGCAGCGTACTTGCGGGAGTATCCTACAATGAGCAGTTCTTC. Encoded protein: CASSVLAGVSYNEQFF.

This CDR3 is CASSEAGEGEKLFF. CDR3 DNA sequence: TGTGCCAGCAGCGAGGCTGGAGAAGGAGAAAAACTGTTTTTT. The chain is built from TRBV28 and TRBJ1-4, with no clear D. The CDR3 has 14 residues. Germline CDR1 is MDHEN and CDR2 is SYDVKM. With 6 bases removed from V and 8 bases from J, the gap between germline ends came to 16 bases.

The chain carries TRBV13 and TRBJ1-6; no firm D call. Germline V CDR1 and CDR2: PRHDT, FYEKMQ (reference sequence). The V and J ends lost 0 bases and 7 bases respectively, with 10 bases between them. The CDR3 has 15 residues. CDR3 sequence: CASSLGGNRNSPLHF. The CDR3 DNA reads TGTGCCAGCAGCTTAGGAGGGAATAGAAATTCACCCCTCCACTTT. Drawing the rest from reference TRBV13 and TRBJ1-6, the complete variable domain is AAGVIQSPRHLIKEKRETATLKCYPIPRHDTVYWYQQGPGQDPQFLISFYEKMQSDKGSIPDRFSAQQFSDYHSELNMSSLELGDSALYFCASSLGGNRNSPLHFGNGTRLTVT.

The genes are TRBV19 and TRBJ1-5; possible D gene TRBD1, 6 bases. Trimming removed 11 bases at V and 1 base at J, with 18 bases between. This CDR3 region has 15 residues. Germline CDR1 and CDR2: LNHDA and SQIVND (reference sequence). CDR3 coding DNA: TGTGCCGGCGGTAACAGGGCACCAAGCAATCAGCCCCAGCATTTT. Protein sequence: CAGGNRAPSNQPQHF.

Written as DNA, the CDR3 is TGTGCCAGCAGTCGGACGGGAAGCTACGAGCAGTACTTC. Translated, it gives CASSRTGSYEQYF. The chain is built from TRBV27 and TRBJ2-7, with TRBD2 as a possible D gene (5 bases). CDR1 and CDR2 from the germline V gene are MNHEY and SMNVEV (reference sequence). The V end lost 5 bases, the J end lost 3 bases, and 11 bases lay between the germline ends. This CDR3 has 13 amino acids.

The rearrangement links TRBV27 to TRBJ2-7; tentatively, D is TRBD1 or TRBD2 (6 bases each). The CDR3 loop spans 13 amino acids. V was clipped by 5 bases and J by 4 bases, with 12 bases between them. Germline loops: CDR1 MNHEY, CDR2 SMNVEV (reference sequence). CDR3: CASSGGQGYEQYF. CDR3 DNA sequence: TGTGCCAGCAGTGGGGGGCAGGGGTACGAGCAGTACTTC.

This clone has just one count. The chain uses TRBV12-3 or TRBV12-4 and TRBJ1-5, with a possible D match to TRBD1 (6 bases). The V and J ends lost 6 bases and 5 bases respectively, with 11 bases between them. The CDR3 is 13 amino acids. The CDR3 nucleotides are TGTGCCAGCAGCCTTGGGGGCTATCAGCCCCAGCATTTT. Translated, it gives CASSLGGYQPQHF.

This chain uses TRBV7-8 with TRBJ2-4, with D possibly matching TRBD1 (6 bases). The CDR3 length is 15 residues. The V end lost 5 bases, the J end lost 3 bases, and 14 bases lay between the germline ends. CDR1 and CDR2 from the germline V gene are SGHVS and FQNEAQ. The CDR3 DNA sequence: TGTGCCAGCAGCCCCAGAGACAGGAACAAAAACATTCAGTACTTC. It yields the protein CASSPRDRNKNIQYF.

The sample holds one count of this clone. The chain employs TRBV11-2 and TRBJ1-2, with TRBD1 as a possible D gene (6 bases). From germline, CDR1 is SGHAT and CDR2 FQNNGV. With 6 bases removed from V and 4 bases from J, the gap between germline ends came to 18 bases. This CDR3 comprises 15 residues. In DNA form, the CDR3 reads TGTGCCAGCAGTCTTGGGGGAGGGGGTACCTATGGCTACACCTTC. Its protein product is CASSLGGGGTYGYTF.